These T cell receptor beta chains were read from a single sample in a study of shared clonotypes between healthy human individuals. Assay: immunoSEQ multiplex PCR; the TCRdb copy retains only in-frame clones and omits some. Of some 2,400,000 clones in the sample, 95% were seen once. Sequenced material: naive CD4+ T cells sorted from blood. The receptors derive from a man aged 18 to 30 in good health. The CDR3 runs from the conserved cysteine through the conserved F or W. The D gene is left open where the match is weak.

J | D | V | DNA | CDR3
TRBJ2-1 | NA | TRBV12-5 | TGTGCTAGTGGTTTGGTACCGATGTCCCGCTCTAGGCCCTCCTACAATGAGCAGTTCTTC | CASGLVPMSRSRPSYNEQFF
TRBJ2-7 | TRBD2 | TRBV11-2 | TGTGCCAGCAGCCAAAAAGCTAGCGGGGCCTCCTACGAGCAGTACTTC | CASSQKASGASYEQYF
TRBJ2-3 | TRBD2 | TRBV5-1 | TGCGCCAGCAGCCAATCTAGCGGGGGGCCCACAGATACGCAGTATTTT | CASSQSSGGPTDTQYF
TRBJ2-7 | NA | TRBV20-1 | TGCAGTGCTAGCACAGCCTACGAGCAGTACTTC | CSASTAYEQYF
TRBJ2-3 | TRBD2 | TRBV6-5 | TGTGCCAGCAGGCTAGCGGGGGCCACCTGGGATACGCAGTATTTT | CASRLAGATWDTQYF
TRBJ2-1 | TRBD2 | TRBV5-1 | TGCGCCAGCAGCCCCAACCTAGCGGGAGCCTACAATGAGCAGTTCTTC | CASSPNLAGAYNEQFF
TRBJ2-7 | NA | TRBV25-1 | TGTGCCAGCAGTGTCTGGGGGTCCTACGAGCAGTACTTC | CASSVWGSYEQYF
TRBJ2-1 | NA | TRBV6-1 | TGTGCCAGCAGTGTTTTGAGCTCCTACAATGAGCAGTTCTTC | CASSVLSSYNEQFF
TRBJ2-2 | NA | TRBV10-1 | TGCGCCAGCAGTGATCGGAGAGCCGGGGAGCTGTTTTTT | CASSDRRAGELFF
TRBJ1-6 | TRBD1 | TRBV7-8 | TGTGCCAGCAGCTTAGGTCCAGGGGGTACAAATTCACCCCTCCACTTT | CASSLGPGGTNSPLHF
TRBJ1-1 | TRBD1 | TRBV19 | TGTGCCAGTAGTATTCAGACAGGGGCCACTGAAGCTTTCTTT | CASSIQTGATEAFF
TRBJ2-3 | NA | TRBV7-2 | TGTGCCAGCAGCTCGGAATTACTAGATACGCAGTATTTT | CASSSELLDTQYF
TRBJ1-5 | TRBD1 | TRBV2 | TGTGCCAGCACTGGCGACAGGGACAATCAGCCCCAGCATTTT | CASTGDRDNQPQHF
TRBJ2-7 | TRBD1 | TRBV18 | TGTGCCAGCTCAAGGGGACAGGGGACGTACGAGCAGTACTTC | CASSRGQGTYEQYF
TRBJ2-7 | TRBD1 | TRBV6-5 | TGTGCCAGCAGTTACAAGGAGACAGGGGTATACGAGCAGTACTTC | CASSYKETGVYEQYF
TRBJ2-3 | NA | TRBV10-3 | TGTGCCATCAGACCCGGAGGCACAGATACGCAGTATTTT | CAIRPGGTDTQYF
TRBJ2-7 | NA | TRBV11-2 | TGTGCCAGCAGTTCTTTGTACGAGCAGTACTTC | CASSSLYEQYF
TRBJ1-6 | TRBD1 | TRBV10-3 | TGTGCCATCAGGGTGGACAGGGATAATTCACCCCTCCACTTT | CAIRVDRDNSPLHF
TRBJ2-3 | NA | TRBV4-3 | TGCGCCAGCAGCCAAGATCGAGGAGATACGCAGTATTTT | CASSQDRGDTQYF
TRBJ1-2 | NA | TRBV5-1 | TGCGCCAGCAGCTTGGTTCCGGCCAATCTGGATGGCTACACCTTC | CASSLVPANLDGYTF
TRBJ2-2 | NA | TRBV2 | TGTGCCAGCAGTGAATTAGCGAGGGCCGGGGAGCTGTTTTTT | CASSELARAGELFF
TRBJ2-7 | TRBD1 | TRBV2 | TGTGCCAGCAATTGGGACAGGAGCTCCTACGAGCAGTACTTC | CASNWDRSSYEQYF
TRBJ2-5 | NA | TRBV11-2 | TGTGCCAGCAGCTTCGACAGGCACTCAGAGACCCAGTACTTC | CASSFDRHSETQYF
TRBJ2-2 | TRBD1 | TRBV9 | TGTGCCAGCAGGGACAGGATTAACACCGGGGAGCTGTTTTTT | CASRDRINTGELFF
TRBJ1-2 | TRBD1 | TRBV28 | TGTGCCAGCAGACAAACCGGGACAGGGAGGGAAAGGTATGGCTACACCTTC | CASRQTGTGRERYGYTF
TRBJ1-2 | NA | TRBV27 | TGTGCCAGCAGTTTATGGTCGAGGGGCGGGGATGGCTACACCTTC | CASSLWSRGGDGYTF